This T cell receptor beta chain was captured in a study of T-cell memory formation after mild COVID-19 (dated by TCRdb to the early 2020s). With respect to the entire study: TCR sequence clusters from the two donors were largely donor specific. Longitudinal TCRalpha and TCRbeta repertoire sequencing tracked T-cell clones expanding and contracting after mild COVID-19 in a couple of donors. The cohort was made up of two young adult volunteers, one female and one male, who were previously healthy.

The sequencing machine was an Illumina NovaSeq 6000. cDNA libraries for TCRalpha and TCRbeta were prepared by 5'RACE using constant-segment primers, with sample barcodes and unique molecular identifiers added. RNA was extracted from every sample with Trizol reagent. The libraries were amplified in two PCR steps, and the second step added a second sample barcode and Illumina TruSeq adapters. The libraries were sequenced on an Illumina NovaSeq using 2 x 150 bp paired-end reads. The study's processing was this. Reads were demultiplexed and collapsed into UMI-guided consensus sequences with migec v1.2.7. Using mixcr v2.1.11, the UMI consensuses were aligned to TRA and TRB V and J templates and assembled into clonotypes. Clonotypes were classified as expanded or contracted when called significant by both edgeR and NoisET, with noise models trained on biological replicates. For edgeR calls, the thresholds were a false discovery rate-adjusted p below 0.01 and a log2 fold-change of 1. As an exploratory analysis of dynamics, PCA with hierarchical clustering was applied to max-normalized trajectories of the 1000 most abundant clonotypes. Separately sequenced CD4+ and CD8+ repertoires were used to assign the CD4 or CD8 phenotype of responding clones. The public reads were reanalyzed by TCRdb: fastp trimming at Q25, MiXCR alignment, in-frame beta chains only. Merged by CDR3 protein, the rows form single entries marked with the most common genes and DNA. These V and J calls originate from TCRdb's pipeline instead of the authors' own analysis. The sample yields approximately 100,000 distinct CDR3 sequences; over 10% were counted once. The biggest ten clones account for around 25% of the sample.

V lost 2 bases and J lost 5 bases; the stretch between them is 13 bases long. The germline V gene encodes CDR1 SNHLY and CDR2 FYNNEI. The CDR3 runs 15 amino acids, cysteine and phenylalanine included. Only the CDR3 portion is preserved as DNA: 45 bases, with reading frame beginning at the first base. Ficoll-Paque density gradient centrifugation was the method used to isolate PBMCs. Broad study findings and their caveats: Contracting CD4+ clones were found mainly in CM and EM memory subsets, while CD8+ clones were enriched in EMRA. Balanced CD4/CD8 phenotypes were observed for clones contracting from day 15 to 85, whereas a bias towards CD4+ was observed for a second wave of clones expanding from day 15 to 37. Whether the second-wave clones peaking on day 37 were SARS-CoV-2 specific was not confirmed. The study included only a couple of mild cases, and larger cohorts that include severe cases with pre-infection samples were judged to be necessary. The detection of some responding clones in pre-infection memory suggests that pre-existing cross-reactive memory T cells joined the SARS-CoV-2 response.

On this clonotype: It lacks a known antigen. No clone much larger than this one lies a single base away; base qualities are absent.

The source of this sequence is an adult woman who had mild COVID-19 (a few samples of this study predate the infection). The sample titles of this study are shuffled in the database, so cell type and time point are left out; the donor was told from shared clones. This sequence uses TRBV2 and TRBJ2-1; possibly the D gene is TRBD1, per 6 matching bases. The sample taken for sequencing was PBMCs or a T cell subset sorted from them (not recorded which). The base sequence is TGTGCCAGCAGTGAAACAGGGCTCCCCAACAATGAGCAGTTCTTC. Translated, this gives CASSETGLPNNEQFF.